The 12 T cell receptor beta chains presented below share a single source sample, sequenced in a study of blood T cell repertoires in COVID-19. Libraries were prepared by immunoSEQ multiplex PCR; TCRdb keeps only in-frame clonotypes and omits some of them. The data hold around 300,000 clones, with roughly 89% observed a single time. Sequenced material: PBMCs or T cells enriched from blood (not recorded which). These receptors were obtained from a middle-aged woman who had recovered from COVID-19.

V is TRBV10-2 and J is TRBJ2-7; 7 bases line up with TRBD1. Germline V gene data show CDR1 as WSHSY and CDR2 as SAAADI. The CDR3 contains 14 residues. The V gene end was trimmed by 6 bases and the J gene end by 0 bases; junction bases not matched to a gene: 5. CDR3 bases: TGCGCCAGCAGGGTACAGGGGAGCTCCTACGAGCAGTACTTC. Amino acids: CASRVQGSSYEQYF.

The chain couples TRBV11-3 to TRBJ2-2, with 9 nucleotides matching TRBD2. There are 15 residues in the CDR3. Germline CDR1 SGHNT, CDR2 YENEEA. V lost 1 base and J lost 5; bases outside the gene matches: 2. The CDR3 spells CASSLGGLATGELFF. Written as DNA, the CDR3 is TGTGCCAGCAGCTTAGGAGGACTAGCGACCGGGGAGCTGTTTTTT.

The V call is TRBV10-3, the J call TRBJ2-7, with D possibly matching TRBD1 (5 bases). V gave up 0 bases and J gave up 7 bases, with 16 bases separating them. The CDR3 is made up of 15 amino acids. Germline values: CDR1 ENHRY, CDR2 SYGVKD. The CDR3 protein is CAISESNPGFGEQYF. The CDR3, as DNA: TGTGCCATCAGTGAGTCGAACCCAGGGTTTGGTGAGCAGTACTTC.

This clone appeared a single time. The chain is built from TRBV12-5 and TRBJ1-6, with 7 bases fitting TRBD1. This CDR3 comprises 16 residues. V dropped 6 bases and J dropped 2; count of bases not matched to a gene: 7. CDR1 is LGHNT, CDR2 FRNRAP, per germline. Written as DNA, the CDR3 is TGTGCTAGTGGCCCCAGGGGGAGGACCTATAATTCACCCCTCCACTTT. Translating it yields CASGPRGRTYNSPLHF.

The V and J genes are TRBV6-5 and TRBJ2-4, with 8 bases lining up with TRBD1. V shed 2 bases, J shed 0 bases, and the junction held 3 bases outside the gene matches. The germline CDR1 and CDR2 sequences are MNHEY and SVGAGI. This CDR3 comprises 16 residues. The CDR3 loop is CASSYAGTGAKNIQYF. The CDR3 DNA reads as TGTGCCAGCAGTTACGCCGGGACAGGAGCCAAAAACATTCAGTACTTC.

This chain connects TRBV5-1 to TRBJ2-2; TRBD1 aligns across 7 bases. The CDR3 is made up of 15 amino acids. V gave up 5 bases and J gave up 2 bases; unmatched junction bases: 6. CDR1 and CDR2 from the germline V gene are SGHRS and YFSETQ. This CDR3 is CASRIGGVNTGELFF. Written as DNA, the CDR3 is TGCGCCAGCAGAATAGGGGGCGTAAACACCGGGGAGCTGTTTTTT.

This rearrangement joins TRBV5-1 to TRBJ1-1; no reliable D call. The V end lost 5 bases, the J end lost 0 bases, and 11 bases lay between the germline ends. The CDR3 runs to 14 residues. CDR1 is SGHRS, CDR2 YFSETQ, per germline. The CDR3 region has the DNA TGCGCCAGCAGGATGAACTACCTGAACACTGAAGCTTTCTTT. Translated, it gives CASRMNYLNTEAFF.

This clone appeared a single time. The chain is built from TRBV11-2 and TRBJ2-7; 9 bases line up with TRBD1. Germline CDR1 is SGHAT and CDR2 is FQNNGV. This CDR3 has 15 residues. V lost 2 bases to trimming and J lost 6 bases; unmatched junction nucleotides: 8. CDR3 nucleotides: TGTGCCAGCAGCTTAAGACAGGGGGAACGAAGCGAGCAGTACTTC. It is translated as CASSLRQGERSEQYF.

The chain combines TRBV7-2 with TRBJ2-2; D uncertain. From germline, CDR1 is SGHTA and CDR2 FQGNSA. V lost 0 bases and J 4 bases, leaving 9 bases between the germline ends. The CDR3 has 15 residues. The CDR3 loop is CASSLALVRTGELFF. DNA of the CDR3: TGTGCCAGCAGCTTAGCGCTAGTTCGCACCGGGGAGCTGTTTTTT.

The rearrangement uses TRBV19 and TRBJ1-2; 8 positions agree with TRBD1. The germline V gene encodes CDR1 LNHDA and CDR2 SQIVND (reference sequence). The CDR3 length is 13 residues. With 6 bases clipped from V and 4 bases from J, the junction kept 4 bases outside the gene matches. The CDR3 sequence is CASRMTGVYGYTF. The CDR3 DNA reads TGTGCCAGTAGAATGACAGGGGTCTATGGCTACACCTTC.

The V and J genes are TRBV6-6 and TRBJ2-1, with D tentatively TRBD2 (5 bases). The CDR3 is 17 amino acids. CDR1 and CDR2 (germline): MNHNY, SVGAGI (reference sequence). The V and J ends lost 5 bases and 4 bases respectively, with 21 bases between them. The DNA for the CDR3 is TGTGCCAGCAGTCCGATTACCGGGTCCCGGGATTACAATGAGCAGTTCTTC. It translates to CASSPITGSRDYNEQFF.

The genes are TRBV7-8 and TRBJ2-7; 8 nucleotides agree with TRBD1. This CDR3 contains 16 residues. Germline V gene lookup returns CDR1 SGHVS and CDR2 FQNEAQ. The V segment lost 7 bases and the J segment 3 bases; nucleotides outside the gene matches: 14. The CDR3 sequence: CASTIAPTGGSYEQYF. In DNA form, the CDR3 reads TGTGCCAGCACCATCGCCCCCACAGGGGGAAGCTACGAGCAGTACTTC.